These T cell receptor beta chains were read from a single sample in a study of T cells in Graves' hyperthyroidism and ophthalmopathy. MiXCR, run by TCRdb on the multiplex PCR reads, gives a single entry per CDR3 protein. The data contain over 500,000 distinct CDR3 sequences, 14% of them singletons. The sequenced sample consisted of blood. The receptors originated from a woman between 40 and 50 years old with Graves' hyperthyroidism. Each CDR3 is given with its conserved first and last residue. The D gene is left open where the match is weak. The size entry is marked missing in some rows and otherwise reads once, few, many or a size class.

d_call: TRBD1; clone_size: many; v_call: TRBV11-2; j_call: TRBJ1-1; cdr3_nt: TGTGCCAGCAGCTCGGGACAGGGGGCGTATATTGAAGCTTTCTTT; cdr3_aa: CASSSGQGAYIEAFF
d_call: NA; clone_size: NA; v_call: TRBV19; j_call: TRBJ2-7; cdr3_nt: TGTGCCAGTAGTATTTCCGCTGCCGAACTTCTTGAGCAGTACTTC; cdr3_aa: CASSISAAELLEQYF
d_call: NA; clone_size: NA; v_call: TRBV12-5; j_call: TRBJ2-3; cdr3_nt: TGTGCTAGTGGTTTGGTCAGGACGTCCACAGATACGCAGTATTTT; cdr3_aa: CASGLVRTSTDTQYF
d_call: NA; clone_size: many; v_call: TRBV30; j_call: TRBJ1-6; cdr3_nt: TGTGCCTGGAACTTCGAGGGGGCCTATAATTCACCCCTCCACTTT; cdr3_aa: CAWNFEGAYNSPLHF
d_call: NA; clone_size: once; v_call: TRBV15; j_call: TRBJ1-2; cdr3_nt: TGTGCCACCAGCAGAGAACGGAAAGCTAACTATGGCTACGCCTTC; cdr3_aa: CATSRERKANYGYAF
d_call: TRBD2; clone_size: NA; v_call: TRBV9; j_call: TRBJ2-2; cdr3_nt: TGTGCCAGCAGCGTAGCTACGACTAGCGTCGCCGGGGAGCTGTTTTTT; cdr3_aa: CASSVATTSVAGELFF
d_call: NA; clone_size: many; v_call: TRBV3-1; j_call: TRBJ2-3; cdr3_nt: TGTGCCACTGGACTTCTCACAGATACGCAGTATTTT; cdr3_aa: CATGLLTDTQYF
d_call: TRBD1; clone_size: few; v_call: TRBV20-1; j_call: TRBJ2-7; cdr3_nt: TGCAGTGCGGGAGACAGGGCCCTCTCCTACGAGCAGTACTTC; cdr3_aa: CSAGDRALSYEQYF
d_call: NA; clone_size: many; v_call: TRBV2; j_call: TRBJ1-5; cdr3_nt: TGTGCCAGCAGTGAAGGACGGAGGAGTAATCAGCCCCAGCATTTT; cdr3_aa: CASSEGRRSNQPQHF
d_call: TRBD1; clone_size: many; v_call: TRBV5-1; j_call: TRBJ2-1; cdr3_nt: TGCGCCAGCAGCCCGGGACAGGGGGGGGCCAATGAGCAGTTCTTC; cdr3_aa: CASSPGQGGANEQFF
d_call: NA; clone_size: many; v_call: TRBV12-3/TRBV12-4; j_call: TRBJ2-1; cdr3_nt: TGTGCCAGTTCCCGGACACAAAACAATGAGCAGTTCTTC; cdr3_aa: CASSRTQNNEQFF
d_call: NA; clone_size: many; v_call: TRBV20-1; j_call: TRBJ1-2; cdr3_nt: TGCAGTGCTAGAGATCCAGGGCTGCGCTACACCTTC; cdr3_aa: CSARDPGLRYTF
d_call: NA; clone_size: many; v_call: TRBV18; j_call: TRBJ1-5; cdr3_nt: TGTGCCAGCTCTGACAGGTTTGGGAATCAGCCCCAGCATTTT; cdr3_aa: CASSDRFGNQPQHF
d_call: NA; clone_size: many; v_call: TRBV30; j_call: TRBJ1-6; cdr3_nt: TGTGCCTGGACCGGACTGGGAAATTCACCCCTCCACTTT; cdr3_aa: CAWTGLGNSPLHF
d_call: TRBD2; clone_size: many; v_call: TRBV3-1; j_call: TRBJ2-1; cdr3_nt: TGTGCCAGCAGCCAAGGGACTAGCGGAAGCCCCCTTTCCTACAATGAGCAGTTCTTC; cdr3_aa: CASSQGTSGSPLSYNEQFF
d_call: NA; clone_size: many; v_call: TRBV14; j_call: TRBJ2-3; cdr3_nt: TGTGCCAGCAGCCAATGGGCTTCTAGCACAGATACGCAGTATTTT; cdr3_aa: CASSQWASSTDTQYF
d_call: TRBD2; clone_size: many; v_call: TRBV14; j_call: TRBJ2-7; cdr3_nt: TGTGCCAGCAGCTCACTAGCGACCGCGTACGAGCAGTACTTC; cdr3_aa: CASSSLATAYEQYF
d_call: NA; clone_size: NA; v_call: TRBV4-1; j_call: TRBJ1-1; cdr3_nt: TGCGCCAGCAGCCAAGGAGAGTTGGACACTGAAGCTTTCTTT; cdr3_aa: CASSQGELDTEAFF
d_call: TRBD2; clone_size: NA; v_call: TRBV27; j_call: TRBJ2-1; cdr3_nt: TGTGCCAGCAGTTTCCTACAATCCCTGAGCGGGAGCCACAATGAGCAGTTCTTC; cdr3_aa: CASSFLQSLSGSHNEQFF
d_call: NA; clone_size: NA; v_call: TRBV20-1; j_call: TRBJ2-1; cdr3_nt: TGCAGTGCTAGTAGTGGACGCAAACCCAATGAGCAGTTCTTC; cdr3_aa: CSASSGRKPNEQFF
d_call: NA; clone_size: few; v_call: TRBV28; j_call: TRBJ1-1; cdr3_nt: TGTGCCAGCAGTCCCCCGAGTATGAACACTGAAGCTTTCTTT; cdr3_aa: CASSPPSMNTEAFF
d_call: TRBD1; clone_size: NA; v_call: TRBV28; j_call: TRBJ1-1; cdr3_nt: TGTGCCAGCAGTCTCTACAGGGGCTTCGTGGACACTGAAGCTTTCTTT; cdr3_aa: CASSLYRGFVDTEAFF
d_call: TRBD1; clone_size: many; v_call: TRBV7-2; j_call: TRBJ2-6; cdr3_nt: TGTGCCAGCAGCTTAGGACAGGGTCCGGCCAACGTCCTGACTTTC; cdr3_aa: CASSLGQGPANVLTF
d_call: NA; clone_size: many; v_call: TRBV7-9; j_call: TRBJ2-1; cdr3_nt: TGTGCCAGCAGCCCCCCCACGGGACCCTACAATGAGCAGTTCTTC; cdr3_aa: CASSPPTGPYNEQFF
d_call: NA; clone_size: many; v_call: TRBV5-5; j_call: TRBJ2-7; cdr3_nt: TGTGCCAGCAGCGAAGGCCCCTTCGACGAGCAGTACTTC; cdr3_aa: CASSEGPFDEQYF
d_call: TRBD2; clone_size: many; v_call: TRBV7-9; j_call: TRBJ2-1; cdr3_nt: TGTGCCAGCAGCGTACTCGGGACTAGCGGTTACAATGAGCAGTTCTTC; cdr3_aa: CASSVLGTSGYNEQFF
d_call: TRBD1; clone_size: NA; v_call: TRBV9; j_call: TRBJ2-5; cdr3_nt: TGTGCCAGCAGCGTAGACTCTCACAGGGGGCGTGAGACCCAGTACTTC; cdr3_aa: CASSVDSHRGRETQYF
d_call: NA; clone_size: once; v_call: TRBV2; j_call: TRBJ2-2; cdr3_nt: TGTGCCAGCACTAGGGAGAACACCGGGGAGCTGTTTTTT; cdr3_aa: CASTRENTGELFF
d_call: TRBD2; clone_size: many; v_call: TRBV20-1; j_call: TRBJ2-5; cdr3_nt: TGCAGTGCTAGAGATTGGGGCGCGGGGGGGGTCCGAGAGACCCAGTACTTC; cdr3_aa: CSARDWGAGGVRETQYF
d_call: NA; clone_size: many; v_call: TRBV3-1; j_call: TRBJ1-1; cdr3_nt: TGTGCCAGCAGCCAAGGGAACAGGGTTGCTGAAGCTTTCTTT; cdr3_aa: CASSQGNRVAEAFF
d_call: TRBD2; clone_size: many; v_call: TRBV5-1; j_call: TRBJ2-1; cdr3_nt: TGCGCCAGCAGCTTGTTAGCGGGAGAGCATGAGCAGTTCTTC; cdr3_aa: CASSLLAGEHEQFF
d_call: TRBD1; clone_size: many; v_call: TRBV18; j_call: TRBJ2-1; cdr3_nt: TGTGCCAGCTCCCCGGGACAGGGGAACAATGAGCAGTTCTTC; cdr3_aa: CASSPGQGNNEQFF